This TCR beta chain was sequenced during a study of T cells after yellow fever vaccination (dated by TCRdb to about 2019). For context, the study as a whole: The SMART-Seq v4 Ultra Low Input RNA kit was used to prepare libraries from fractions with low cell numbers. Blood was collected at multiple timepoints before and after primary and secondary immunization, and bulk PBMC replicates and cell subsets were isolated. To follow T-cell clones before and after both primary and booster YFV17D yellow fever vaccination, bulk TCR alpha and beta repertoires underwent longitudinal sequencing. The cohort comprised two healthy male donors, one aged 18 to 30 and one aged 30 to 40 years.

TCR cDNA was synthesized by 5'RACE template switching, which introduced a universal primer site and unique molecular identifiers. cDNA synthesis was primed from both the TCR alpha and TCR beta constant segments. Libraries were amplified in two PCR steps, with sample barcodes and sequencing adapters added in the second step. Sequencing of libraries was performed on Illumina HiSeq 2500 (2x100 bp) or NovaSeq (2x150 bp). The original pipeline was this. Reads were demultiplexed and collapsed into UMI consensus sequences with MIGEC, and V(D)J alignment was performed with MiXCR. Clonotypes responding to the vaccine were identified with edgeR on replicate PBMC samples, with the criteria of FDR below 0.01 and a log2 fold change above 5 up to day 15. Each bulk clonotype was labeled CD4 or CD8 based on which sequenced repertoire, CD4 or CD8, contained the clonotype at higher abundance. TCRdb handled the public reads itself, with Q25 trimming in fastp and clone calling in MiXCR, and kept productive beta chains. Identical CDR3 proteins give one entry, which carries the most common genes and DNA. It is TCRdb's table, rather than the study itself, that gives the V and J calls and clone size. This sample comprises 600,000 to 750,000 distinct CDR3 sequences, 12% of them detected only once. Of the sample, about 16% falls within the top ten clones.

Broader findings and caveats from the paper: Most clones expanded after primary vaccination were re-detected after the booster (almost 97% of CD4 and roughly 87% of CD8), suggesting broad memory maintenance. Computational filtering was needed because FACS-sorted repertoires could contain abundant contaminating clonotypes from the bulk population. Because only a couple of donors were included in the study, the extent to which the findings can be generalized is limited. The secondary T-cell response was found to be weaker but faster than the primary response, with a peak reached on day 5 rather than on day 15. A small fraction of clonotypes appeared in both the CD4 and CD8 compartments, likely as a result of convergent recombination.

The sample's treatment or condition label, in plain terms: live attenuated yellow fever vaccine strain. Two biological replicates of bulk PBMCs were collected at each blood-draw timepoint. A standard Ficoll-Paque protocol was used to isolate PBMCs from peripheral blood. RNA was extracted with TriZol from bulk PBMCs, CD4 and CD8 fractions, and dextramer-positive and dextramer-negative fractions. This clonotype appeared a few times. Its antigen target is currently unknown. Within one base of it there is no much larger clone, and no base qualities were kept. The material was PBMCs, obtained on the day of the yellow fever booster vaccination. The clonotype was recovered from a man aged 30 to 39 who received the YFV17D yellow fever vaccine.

The CDR3 has the sequence CASSFNVISEQYF. The DNA sequence is as follows: TGTGCCAGCAGCTTCAACGTAATTTCCGAGCAGTACTTC. The chain links TRBV11-3 with TRBJ2-7; no confident D gene assignment can be made. Via the germline V gene, CDR1 is SGHNT and CDR2 YENEEA. V is cut by 3 bases and J by 6 bases, and the space between the germline ends is 12 bases. Its CDR3 holds 13 amino acids, cysteine through phenylalanine. CDR3 DNA only is kept here, 39 bases in frame from base 1.